The 8 T cell receptor beta chains listed next were all sequenced from one sample in a study of cytomegalovirus exposure and HLA in healthy donors. With 60 Vbeta and 13 Jbeta primers, the PCR was carried out. Some clones are missing from TCRdb's copy, which holds only in-frame ones; the method was immunoSEQ multiplex PCR. The table has roughly 300,000 clones, roughly 89% seen once; the top ten hold less than 4%. Sequencing was carried out using PBMCs. The receptors were gathered from a middle-aged man in good health and CMV-seropositive.

The table lists this clone with a count of one. Written as DNA, the CDR3 is TGTGCCAGCAGTGACTATCCTAGGAGCTCCTACAATGAGCAGTTCTTC. Translated: CASSDYPRSSYNEQFF. The chain combines TRBV6-4 with TRBJ2-1; D ambiguous. The CDR3 is made up of 16 amino acids. The V end lost 1 base, the J end lost 0 bases, and 10 bases lay between the germline ends. Looked up from germline, CDR1 is MRHNA and CDR2 is SNTAGT.

V is TRBV2 and J is TRBJ1-1; TRBD1 matches 7 bases. Germline V CDR1 and CDR2: SNHLY, FYNNEI. This CDR3 is 15 amino acids long. The junction had 11 bases not matched to a gene; V was cut back by 5 bases and J by 5 bases. The CDR3 DNA is TGTGCCAGCAGTAACAGGGGCCCGCCTACGACTGAAGCTTTCTTT. Translating it yields CASSNRGPPTTEAFF.

The gene calls are TRBV18 and TRBJ1-1, with 9 positions matching TRBD1. V lost 8 bases to trimming and J lost 1 base; unmatched junction nucleotides: 8. The length of the CDR3 is 15 residues. Germline assignment: CDR1 KGHSH and CDR2 LQKENI. In DNA, the CDR3 is TGTGCCAGCCGTCGACAGGGGGGGCCGAACACTGAAGCTTTCTTT. Its translation is CASRRQGGPNTEAFF. Complete variable domain (other parts from reference TRBV18 and TRBJ1-1): NAGVMQNPRHLVRRRGQEARLRCSPMKGHSHVYWYRQLPEEGLKFMVYLQKENIIDESGMPKERFSAEFPKEGPSILRIQQVVRGDSAAYFCASRRQGGPNTEAFFGQGTRLTVV.

This rearrangement joins TRBV29-1 to TRBJ2-5, with D unresolved. The DNA end is a closer match to TRBJ2-7, so the J assignment may be wrong. This CDR3 is built from 10 residues. The germline V gene encodes CDR1 SQVTM and CDR2 ANQGSEA. CDR3: CSVGSHEQYF. CDR3 DNA: TGCAGCGTTGGTTCCCACGAGCAGTACTTC.

A single count supports this clone. The rearrangement uses TRBV6-1 and TRBJ2-5; TRBD2 might be the D (6 bases). The J call is in doubt because the DNA end fits TRBJ2-7 better. The CDR3 has 16 residues. The germline V gene has CDR1 MNHNS and CDR2 SASEGT. The CDR3 nucleotides are TGTGCCAGCAGTGAAGAGTACGGGAGAGGCGGTCACGAGCAGTACTTC. Amino acids: CASSEEYGRGGHEQYF.

The chain couples TRBV9 to TRBJ2-5; D might be TRBD2 (6 bases). V was clipped by 4 bases and J by 5 bases, with 15 bases between them. The CDR3 is made up of 14 amino acids. CDR1 is SGDLS, CDR2 YYNGEE, per germline. Written as DNA, the CDR3 is TGTGCCAGCAGCTCACGGGACTCGGCGGAGACCCAGTACTTC. It translates to CASSSRDSAETQYF.

The table lists this clone with a few counts. This chain's CDR3 is CASRATGRGEAFF. DNA of the CDR3: TGTGCCAGCAGAGCGACAGGGAGAGGTGAAGCTTTCTTT. The J gene is TRBJ1-1, the V gene TRBV28, with TRBD1 matching over 7 bases. This CDR3 is built from 13 residues. V lost 6 bases, J lost 7 bases, and 8 bases stayed unmatched. Germline loops: CDR1 MDHEN, CDR2 SYDVKM.

The rearrangement joins TRBV14 to TRBJ1-3; TRBD1 might be the D (6 bases). The ends were cut back, 3 bases at V and 0 bases at J, with 12 bases in the middle. This CDR3 comprises 16 residues. Germline CDR1 and CDR2: SGHDN and FVKESK. CDR3: CASSHLRGNSGNTIYF. CDR3 in DNA: TGTGCCAGCAGCCATCTCAGGGGAAACTCTGGAAACACCATATATTTT.